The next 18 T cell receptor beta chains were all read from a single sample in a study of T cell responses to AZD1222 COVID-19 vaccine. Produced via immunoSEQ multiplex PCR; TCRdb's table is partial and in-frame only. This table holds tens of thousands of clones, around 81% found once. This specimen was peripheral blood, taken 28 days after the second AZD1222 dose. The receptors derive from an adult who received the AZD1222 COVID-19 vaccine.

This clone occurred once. CDR3 nucleotide sequence: TGTGCCAGTCGGGACACCCAAGAGACCCAGTACTTC. Translated, it gives CASRDTQETQYF. V is TRBV18 and J is TRBJ2-5, with D possibly TRBD1 on 6 matching bases. Germline V CDR1 and CDR2: KGHSH, LQKENI. Trimming took 9 bases from V and 1 from J, leaving 9 bases between them. CDR3 length equals 12 residues.

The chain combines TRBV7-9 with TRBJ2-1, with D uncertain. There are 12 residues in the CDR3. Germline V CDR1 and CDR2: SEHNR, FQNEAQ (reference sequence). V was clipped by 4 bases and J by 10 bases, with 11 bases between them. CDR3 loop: CASSSQGYEQFF. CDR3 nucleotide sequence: TGTGCCAGCAGCTCCCAAGGATACGAGCAGTTCTTC.

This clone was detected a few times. The CDR3 DNA reads as TGTGCCAGCAGTGCGGGACAGACAGATACGCAGTATTTT. Translated, it gives CASSAGQTDTQYF. The rearrangement uses TRBV6-2 or TRBV6-3 and TRBJ2-3, with D maybe TRBD1 (7 bases). Deletions cut 5 bases from V and 3 bases from J, with 9 bases between. This CDR3 contains 13 residues. Germline CDR1 is MNHEY and CDR2 is SVGEGT.

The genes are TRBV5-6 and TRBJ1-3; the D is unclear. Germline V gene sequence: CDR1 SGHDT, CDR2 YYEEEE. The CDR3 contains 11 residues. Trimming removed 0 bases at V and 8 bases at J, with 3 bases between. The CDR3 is CASSLGDTIYF. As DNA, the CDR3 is TGTGCCAGCAGCTTGGGCGACACCATATATTTT. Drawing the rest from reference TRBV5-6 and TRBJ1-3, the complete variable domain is DAGVTQSPTHLIKTRGQQVTLRCSPKSGHDTVSWYQQALGQGPQFIFQYYEEEERQRGNFPDRFSGHQFPNYSSELNVNALLLGDSALYLCASSLGDTIYFGEGSWLTVV.

Written as DNA, the CDR3 is TGCGCCAGCAGCCCACGGACAGGGTCGAACACCGGGGAGCTGTTTTTT. Amino acid sequence: CASSPRTGSNTGELFF. This rearrangement joins TRBV5-1 to TRBJ2-2; 8 bases agree with TRBD1. The length of the CDR3 is 16 residues. After removal of 4 bases from V and 0 bases from J, the junction contained 5 bases not matched to a gene. Germline CDR1 is SGHRS and CDR2 is YFSETQ.

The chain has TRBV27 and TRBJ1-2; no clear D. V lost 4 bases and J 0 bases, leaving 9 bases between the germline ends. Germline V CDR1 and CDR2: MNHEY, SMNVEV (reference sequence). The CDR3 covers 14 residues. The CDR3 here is CASSSVSTNYGYTF. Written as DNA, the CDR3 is TGTGCCAGCAGTTCAGTTTCAACTAACTATGGCTACACCTTC.

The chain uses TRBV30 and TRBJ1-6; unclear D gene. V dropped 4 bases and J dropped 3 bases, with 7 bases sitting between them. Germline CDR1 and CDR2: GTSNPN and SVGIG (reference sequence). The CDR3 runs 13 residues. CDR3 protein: CAWTRNYNSPLHF. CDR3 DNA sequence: TGTGCCTGGACCCGGAACTATAATTCACCCCTCCACTTT.

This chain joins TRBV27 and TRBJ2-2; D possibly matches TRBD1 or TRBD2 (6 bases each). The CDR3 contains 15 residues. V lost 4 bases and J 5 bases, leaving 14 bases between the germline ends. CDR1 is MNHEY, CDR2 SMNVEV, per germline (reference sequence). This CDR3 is CASSWDGGLTGELFF. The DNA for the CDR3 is TGTGCCAGCAGTTGGGATGGGGGGCTTACCGGGGAGCTGTTTTTT.

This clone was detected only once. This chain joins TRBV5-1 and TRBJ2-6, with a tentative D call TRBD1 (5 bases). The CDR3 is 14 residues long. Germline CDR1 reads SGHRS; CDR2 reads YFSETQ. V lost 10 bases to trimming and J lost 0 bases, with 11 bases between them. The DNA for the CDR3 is TGCGCCGGCCTTGGACACTCTGGGGCCAACGTCCTGACTTTC. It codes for CAGLGHSGANVLTF.

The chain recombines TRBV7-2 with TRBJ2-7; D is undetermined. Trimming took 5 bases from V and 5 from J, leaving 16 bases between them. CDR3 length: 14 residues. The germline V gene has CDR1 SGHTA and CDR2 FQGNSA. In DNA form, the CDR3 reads TGTGCCAGCAGCCTCTCTCCCGGCCCCCACGAGCAGTACTTC. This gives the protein CASSLSPGPHEQYF.

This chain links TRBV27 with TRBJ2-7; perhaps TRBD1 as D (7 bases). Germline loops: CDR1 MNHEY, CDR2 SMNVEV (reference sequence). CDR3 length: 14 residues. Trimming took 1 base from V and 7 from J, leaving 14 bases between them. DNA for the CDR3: TGTGCCAGCAGTTTATTAGGCAGGGGGACTGAGCAGTACTTC. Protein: CASSLLGRGTEQYF.

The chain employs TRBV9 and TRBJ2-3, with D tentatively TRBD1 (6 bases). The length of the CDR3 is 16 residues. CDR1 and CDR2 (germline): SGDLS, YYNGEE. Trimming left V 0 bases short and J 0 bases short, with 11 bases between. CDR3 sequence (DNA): TGTGCCAGCAGCGTAGGTGTGGGGGCGAGCACAGATACGCAGTATTTT. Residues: CASSVGVGASTDTQYF. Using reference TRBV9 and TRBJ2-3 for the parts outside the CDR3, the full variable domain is DSGVTQTPKHLITATGQRVTLRCSPRSGDLSVYWYQQSLDQGLQFLIQYYNGEERAKGNILERFSAQQFPDLHSELNLSSLELGDSALYFCASSVGVGASTDTQYFGPGTRLTVL.

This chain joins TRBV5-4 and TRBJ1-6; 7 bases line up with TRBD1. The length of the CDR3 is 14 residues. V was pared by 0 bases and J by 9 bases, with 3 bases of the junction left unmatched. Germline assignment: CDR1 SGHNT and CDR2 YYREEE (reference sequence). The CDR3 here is CASSLADRASPLHF. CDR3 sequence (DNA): TGTGCCAGCAGCTTGGCCGACAGGGCTTCACCCCTCCACTTT.

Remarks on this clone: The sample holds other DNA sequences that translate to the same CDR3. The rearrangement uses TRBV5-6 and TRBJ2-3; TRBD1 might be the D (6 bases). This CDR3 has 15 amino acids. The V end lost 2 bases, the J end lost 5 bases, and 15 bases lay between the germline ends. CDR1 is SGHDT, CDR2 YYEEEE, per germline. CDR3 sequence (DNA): TGTGCCAGCAGCTTTGGACAGTCTCCACGAGATACGCAGTATTTT. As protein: CASSFGQSPRDTQYF.

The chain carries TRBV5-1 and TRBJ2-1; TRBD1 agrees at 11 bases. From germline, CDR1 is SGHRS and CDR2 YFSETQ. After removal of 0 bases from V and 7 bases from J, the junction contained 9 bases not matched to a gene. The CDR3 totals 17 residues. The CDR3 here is CASSLGAGTGGANEQFF. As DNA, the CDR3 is TGCGCCAGCAGCTTGGGGGCCGGGACAGGGGGTGCGAATGAGCAGTTCTTC.

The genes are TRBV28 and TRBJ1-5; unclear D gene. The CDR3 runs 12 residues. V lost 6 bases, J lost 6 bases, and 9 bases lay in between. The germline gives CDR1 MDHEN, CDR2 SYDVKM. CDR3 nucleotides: TGTGCCAGCAGGACCCTAATTCAGCCCCAGCATTTT. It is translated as CASRTLIQPQHF.

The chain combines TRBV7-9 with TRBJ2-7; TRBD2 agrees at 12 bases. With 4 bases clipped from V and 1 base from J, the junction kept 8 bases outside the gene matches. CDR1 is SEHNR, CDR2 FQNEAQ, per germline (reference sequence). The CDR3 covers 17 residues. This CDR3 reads CASSYPLAGGQSYEQYF. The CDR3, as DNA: TGTGCCAGCAGCTACCCACTAGCGGGGGGCCAATCCTACGAGCAGTACTTC. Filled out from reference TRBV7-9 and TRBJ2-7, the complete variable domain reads DTGVSQNPRHKITKRGQNVTFRCDPISEHNRLYWYRQTLGQGPEFLTYFQNEAQLEKSRLLSDRFSAERPKGSFSTLEIQRTEQGDSAMYLCASSYPLAGGQSYEQYFGPGTRLTVT.

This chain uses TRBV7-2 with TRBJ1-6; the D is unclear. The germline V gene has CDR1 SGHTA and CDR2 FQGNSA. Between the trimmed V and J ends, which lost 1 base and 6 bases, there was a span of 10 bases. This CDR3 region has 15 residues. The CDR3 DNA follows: TGTGCCAGCAGCTTAGAAGTCACAGCTAATTCACCCCTCCACTTT. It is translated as CASSLEVTANSPLHF.